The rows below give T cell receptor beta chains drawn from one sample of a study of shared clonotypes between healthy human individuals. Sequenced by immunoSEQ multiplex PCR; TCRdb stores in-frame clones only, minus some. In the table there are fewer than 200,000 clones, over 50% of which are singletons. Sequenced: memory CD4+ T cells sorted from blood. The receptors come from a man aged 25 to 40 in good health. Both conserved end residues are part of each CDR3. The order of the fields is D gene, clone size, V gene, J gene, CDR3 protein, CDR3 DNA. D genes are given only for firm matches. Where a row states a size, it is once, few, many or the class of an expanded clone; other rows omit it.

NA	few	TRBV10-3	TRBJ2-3	CATGSGSTDTQYF	TGTGCCACGGGGTCTGGGAGCACAGATACGCAGTATTTT
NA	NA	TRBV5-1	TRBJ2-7	CASSLYGSRSEQYF	TGCGCCAGCAGCTTGTACGGGAGTAGGTCCGAGCAGTACTTC
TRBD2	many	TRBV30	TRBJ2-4	CAWSVGLANIQYF	TGTGCCTGGAGTGTAGGACTAGCCAACATTCAGTACTTC
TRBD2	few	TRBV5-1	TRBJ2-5	CASGLTSGQETQYF	TGCGCCAGTGGGTTGACTAGCGGCCAAGAGACCCAGTACTTC
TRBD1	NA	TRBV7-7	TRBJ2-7	CASGDRDHEQYF	TGTGCCAGCGGGGACAGGGACCACGAGCAGTACTTC
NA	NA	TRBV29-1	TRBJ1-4	CSVDSIEGEKLFF	TGCAGCGTTGATTCCATCGAGGGTGAAAAACTGTTTTTT
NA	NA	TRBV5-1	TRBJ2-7	CASSAQGQTFYEQYF	TGCGCCAGCAGTGCCCAGGGACAAACATTCTACGAGCAGTACTTC
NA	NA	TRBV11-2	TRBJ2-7	CASSLDRHEQYF	TGTGCCAGCAGCTTAGACCGGCACGAGCAGTACTTC
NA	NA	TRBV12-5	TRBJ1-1	CASGLRQGITEAFF	TGTGCTAGTGGTTTGAGGCAGGGGATCACTGAAGCTTTCTTT
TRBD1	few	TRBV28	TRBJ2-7	CASSPPPGQGGHEQYF	TGTGCCAGCAGTCCACCCCCCGGACAGGGAGGCCACGAGCAGTACTTC
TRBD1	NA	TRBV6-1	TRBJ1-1	CASQHLGTGDKLAFF	TGTGCCAGCCAACATTTGGGGACAGGGGATAAATTGGCTTTCTTT
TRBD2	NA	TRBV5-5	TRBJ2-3	CASSLNGGGGTDTQYF	TGTGCCAGCAGCTTGAACGGCGGGGGGGGCACAGATACGCAGTATTTT
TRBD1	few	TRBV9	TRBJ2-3	CASSPQGEGTDTQYF	TGTGCCAGCAGCCCCCAGGGGGAAGGCACAGATACGCAGTATTTT
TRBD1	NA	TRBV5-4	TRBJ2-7	CASSPGQGVDEQYF	TGTGCCAGCAGTCCGGGACAGGGAGTCGACGAGCAGTACTTC
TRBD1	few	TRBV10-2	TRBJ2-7	CASSHTGEPYSEQYF	TGCGCCAGCAGTCATACAGGGGAGCCCTACAGCGAGCAGTACTTC
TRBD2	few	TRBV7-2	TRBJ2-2	CASPLGLAGVGTGELFF	TGTGCCAGCCCATTAGGACTAGCGGGAGTAGGGACCGGGGAGCTGTTTTTT
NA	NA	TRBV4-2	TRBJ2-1	CASSQEGTFAEQFF	TGTGCCAGCAGCCAAGAGGGGACATTTGCTGAGCAGTTCTTC
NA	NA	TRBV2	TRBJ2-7	CASSGGVYEQYF	TGTGCCAGCAGTGGAGGGGTCTACGAGCAGTACTTC
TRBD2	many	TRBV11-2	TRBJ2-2	CASSFAGGRVTAGELFF	TGTGCCAGCAGCTTCGCTGGCGGGAGGGTAACCGCCGGGGAGCTGTTTTTT
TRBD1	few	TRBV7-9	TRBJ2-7	CASSPRQGDYEQYF	TGTGCCAGCAGCCCAAGACAGGGTGATTACGAGCAGTACTTC
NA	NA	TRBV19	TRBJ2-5	CASSADRQETQYF	TGTGCCAGTTCAGCAGACCGCCAAGAGACCCAGTACTTC
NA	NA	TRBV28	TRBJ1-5	CARRVPSQPQHF	TGTGCCAGAAGGGTCCCTTCCCAGCCCCAGCATTTT
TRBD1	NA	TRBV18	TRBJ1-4	CASSPPGQGGEKLFF	TGTGCCAGCTCACCCCCGGGACAGGGTGGGGAAAAACTGTTTTTT
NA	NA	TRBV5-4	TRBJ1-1	CASSLDEGGRGTEAFF	TGTGCCAGCAGCTTGGATGAGGGGGGCAGAGGGACTGAAGCTTTCTTT
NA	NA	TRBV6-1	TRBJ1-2	CASSGGGDGYGYTF	TGTGCCAGCAGTGGTGGAGGCGACGGCTATGGCTACACCTTC
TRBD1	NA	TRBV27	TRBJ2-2	CASSVYTGTGAGELFF	TGTGCCAGCAGTGTATATACCGGGACAGGGGCCGGGGAGCTGTTTTTT
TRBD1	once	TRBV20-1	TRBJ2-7	CSANRGYEQYF	TGCAGTGCTAACAGGGGCTACGAGCAGTACTTC
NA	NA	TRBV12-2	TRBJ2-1	CASSLASGSNEQFF	TGTGCCAGCAGCCTCGCTAGCGGGAGCAATGAGCAGTTCTTC
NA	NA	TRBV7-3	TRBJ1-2	CASSLVNWRRPGIGYTF	TGTGCCAGCAGCTTAGTAAATTGGCGACGCCCGGGGATAGGCTACACCTTC
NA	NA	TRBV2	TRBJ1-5	CASSSWGNQPQHF	TGTGCCAGCAGTAGTTGGGGAAATCAGCCCCAGCATTTT
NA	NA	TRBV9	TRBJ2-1	CASSVGGDEQFF	TGTGCCAGCAGCGTCGGGGGAGATGAGCAGTTCTTC
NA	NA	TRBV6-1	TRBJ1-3	CASSDGGTGNTIYF	TGTGCCAGCAGTGATGGGGGGACTGGAAACACCATATATTTT
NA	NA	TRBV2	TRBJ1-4	CASSPQGGGEKLFF	TGTGCCAGCAGCCCACAGGGTGGCGGTGAAAAACTGTTTTTT
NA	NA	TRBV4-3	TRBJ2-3	CASSQDGSGYGTDTQYF	TGCGCCAGCAGCCAAGATGGGTCCGGGTATGGGACAGATACGCAGTATTTT
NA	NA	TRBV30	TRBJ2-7	CAWSARKEQYF	TGTGCCTGGAGTGCCCGCAAGGAGCAGTACTTC
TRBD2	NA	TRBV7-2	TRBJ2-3	CASSLDTSGRAGDTQYF	TGTGCCAGCAGCTTAGACACTAGCGGGAGGGCGGGAGATACGCAGTATTTT
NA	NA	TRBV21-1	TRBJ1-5	CASSKQQGSNQPQHF	TGTGCCAGCAGCAAACAACAGGGTAGCAATCAGCCCCAGCATTTT
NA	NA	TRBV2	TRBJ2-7	CASSGSFYEQYF	TGTGCCAGCAGCGGGTCTTTCTACGAGCAGTACTTC
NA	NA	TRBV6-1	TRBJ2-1	CASRTGLRTNEQFF	TGTGCCTCCAGAACGGGACTCCGAACGAATGAGCAGTTCTTC
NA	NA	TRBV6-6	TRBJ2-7	CASSYSDGGTEQYF	TGTGCCAGCAGTTACTCGGATGGAGGGACTGAGCAGTACTTC
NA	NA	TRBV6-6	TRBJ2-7	CASSYSSYEQYF	TGTGCCAGCAGTTACTCCTCCTACGAGCAGTACTTC
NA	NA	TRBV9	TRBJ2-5	CASSVTPDRQETQYF	TGTGCCAGCAGCGTGACCCCTGACAGACAAGAGACCCAGTACTTC
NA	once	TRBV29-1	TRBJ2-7	CSVDTGRGSEQYF	TGCAGCGTTGATACGGGGCGAGGAAGCGAGCAGTACTTC
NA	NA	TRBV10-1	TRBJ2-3	CASSDARSADTQYF	TGCGCCAGCAGTGATGCTAGATCGGCAGATACGCAGTATTTT
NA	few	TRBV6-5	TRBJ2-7	CATSGPGGSYEQYF	TGTGCCACGTCGGGCCCGGGCGGATCCTACGAGCAGTACTTC
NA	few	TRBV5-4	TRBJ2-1	CASSLDSRGPFF	TGTGCCAGCAGCCTAGACTCCAGGGGACCGTTCTTC
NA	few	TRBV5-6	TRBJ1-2	CASSLEKTTNYGYTF	TGTGCCAGCAGCTTGGAAAAGACTACTAACTATGGCTACACCTTC
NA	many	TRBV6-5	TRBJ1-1	CASSRGSGTEAFF	TGTGCCAGCAGTCGGGGTTCTGGCACTGAAGCTTTCTTT
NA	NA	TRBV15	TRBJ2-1	CATSRDLYGGEQFF	TGTGCCACCAGCAGAGATCTTTACGGTGGCGAGCAGTTCTTC
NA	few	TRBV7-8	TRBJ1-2	CASSPLQGFFGYTF	TGTGCCAGCAGCCCCCTTCAGGGGTTTTTCGGCTACACCTTC
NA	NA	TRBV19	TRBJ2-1	CASSVDRDSVYNEQFF	TGTGCCAGTAGTGTAGACCGGGACTCGGTCTACAATGAGCAGTTCTTC
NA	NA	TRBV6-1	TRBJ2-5	CASSSITSSRETQYF	TGTGCCAGCAGTTCGATAACTAGTTCGCGAGAGACCCAGTACTTC